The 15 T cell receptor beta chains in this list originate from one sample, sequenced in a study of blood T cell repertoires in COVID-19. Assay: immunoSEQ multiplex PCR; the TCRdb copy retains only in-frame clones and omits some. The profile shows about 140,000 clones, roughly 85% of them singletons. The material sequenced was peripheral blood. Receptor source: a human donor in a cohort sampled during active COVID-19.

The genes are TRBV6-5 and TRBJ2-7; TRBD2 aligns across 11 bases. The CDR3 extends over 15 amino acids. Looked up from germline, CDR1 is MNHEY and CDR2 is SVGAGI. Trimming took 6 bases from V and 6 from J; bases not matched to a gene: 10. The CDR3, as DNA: TGTGCCAGCAGCCTAGCGGGAGGACCCGCCTTCGAGCAGTACTTC. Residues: CASSLAGGPAFEQYF.

CDR3 DNA: TGTGCCAGCCGAACCCCCGGGACTAGCGGAAGGAGCTCCTACGAGCAGTACTTC. Amino acid sequence: CASRTPGTSGRSSYEQYF. The chain recombines TRBV28 with TRBJ2-7, with 11 bases matching TRBD2. The CDR3 consists of 18 residues. CDR1 is MDHEN, CDR2 SYDVKM, per germline. After removal of 8 bases from V and 0 bases from J, the junction contained 15 bases not matched to a gene.

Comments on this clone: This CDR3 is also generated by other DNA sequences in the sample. Here the CDR3 reads CASSLQGTYEQYF. CDR3 coding DNA: TGTGCCAGCAGTCTACAGGGGACCTACGAGCAGTACTTC. The chain recombines TRBV27 with TRBJ2-7; 7 bases align to TRBD1. Trimming took 5 bases from V and 2 from J; bases not matched to a gene: 3. Germline-derived CDR1 and CDR2 are MNHEY and SMNVEV (reference sequence). CDR3 length: 13 amino acids.

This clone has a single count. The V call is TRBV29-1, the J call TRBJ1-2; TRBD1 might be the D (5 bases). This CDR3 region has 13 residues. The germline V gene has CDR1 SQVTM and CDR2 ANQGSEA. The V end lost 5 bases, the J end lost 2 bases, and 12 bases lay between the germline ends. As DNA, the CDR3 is TGCAGCGTTCTGGCAGGGATCAACTATGGCTACACCTTC. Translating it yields CSVLAGINYGYTF. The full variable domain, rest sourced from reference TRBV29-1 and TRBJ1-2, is SAVISQKPSRDICQRGTSLTIQCQVDSQVTMMFWYRQQPGQSLTLIATANQGSEATYESGFVIDKFPISRPNLTFSTLTVSNMSPEDSSIYLCSVLAGINYGYTFGSGTRLTVV.

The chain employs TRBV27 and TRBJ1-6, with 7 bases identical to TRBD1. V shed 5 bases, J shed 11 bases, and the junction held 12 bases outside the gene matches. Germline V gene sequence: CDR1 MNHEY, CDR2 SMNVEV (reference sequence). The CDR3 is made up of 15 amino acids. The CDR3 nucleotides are TGTGCCAGCAGTCATATTAGGGGGCGCTCGACACCCCTCCACTTT. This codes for CASSHIRGRSTPLHF.

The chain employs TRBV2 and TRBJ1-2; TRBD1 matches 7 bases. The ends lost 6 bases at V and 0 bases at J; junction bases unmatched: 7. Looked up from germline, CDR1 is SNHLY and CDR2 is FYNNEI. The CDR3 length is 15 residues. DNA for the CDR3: TGTGCCAGCAGGGAGGACAGGACAGCTAACTATGGCTACACCTTC. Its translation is CASREDRTANYGYTF.

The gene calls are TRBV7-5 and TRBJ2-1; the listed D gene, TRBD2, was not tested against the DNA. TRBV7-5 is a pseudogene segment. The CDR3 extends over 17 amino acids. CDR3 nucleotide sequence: TGTGTCAGAAGCTTATTCCCCACTAGCGGGGGGGCACAAGAGCAGTTCTTC. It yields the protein CVRSLFPTSGGAQEQFF.

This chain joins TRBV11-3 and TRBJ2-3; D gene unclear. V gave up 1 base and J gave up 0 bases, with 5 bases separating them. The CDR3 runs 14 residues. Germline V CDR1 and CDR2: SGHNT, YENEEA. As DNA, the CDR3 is TGTGCCAGCAGCTTAGGCGTTAGCACAGATACGCAGTATTTT. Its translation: CASSLGVSTDTQYF. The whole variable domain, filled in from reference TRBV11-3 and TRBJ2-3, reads EAGVVQSPRYKIIEKKQPVAFWCNPISGHNTLYWYLQNLGQGPELLIRYENEEAVDDSQLPKDRFSAERLKGVDSTLKIQPAELGDSAVYLCASSLGVSTDTQYFGPGTRLTVL.

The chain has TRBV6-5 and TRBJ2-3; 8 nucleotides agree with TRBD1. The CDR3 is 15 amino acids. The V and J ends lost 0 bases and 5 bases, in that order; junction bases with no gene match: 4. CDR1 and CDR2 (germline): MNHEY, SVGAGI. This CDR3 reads CASSYSQDREDTQYF. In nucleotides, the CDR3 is TGTGCCAGCAGTTACTCTCAGGACAGGGAAGATACGCAGTATTTT.

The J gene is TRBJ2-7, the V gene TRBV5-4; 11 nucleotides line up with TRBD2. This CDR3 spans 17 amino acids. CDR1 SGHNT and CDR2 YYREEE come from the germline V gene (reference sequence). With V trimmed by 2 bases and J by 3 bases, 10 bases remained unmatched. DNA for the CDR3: TGTGCCAGCAGCTTACTAGCGGGGGCGACGATCCTCTACGAGCAGTACTTC. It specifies CASSLLAGATILYEQYF.

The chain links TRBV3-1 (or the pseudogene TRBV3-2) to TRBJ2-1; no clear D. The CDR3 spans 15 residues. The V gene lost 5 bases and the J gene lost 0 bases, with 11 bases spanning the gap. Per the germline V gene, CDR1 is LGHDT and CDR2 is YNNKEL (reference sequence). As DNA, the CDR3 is TGTGCCAGCAGCTTTAGCCTAGGCTCCTACAATGAGCAGTTCTTC. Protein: CASSFSLGSYNEQFF.

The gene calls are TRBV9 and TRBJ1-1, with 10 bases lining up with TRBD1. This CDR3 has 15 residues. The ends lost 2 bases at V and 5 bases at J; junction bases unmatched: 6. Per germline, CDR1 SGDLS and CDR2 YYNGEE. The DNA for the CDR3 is TGTGCCAGCAGCGTCCTGGACAGGGGGTGGACTGAAGCTTTCTTT. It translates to CASSVLDRGWTEAFF.

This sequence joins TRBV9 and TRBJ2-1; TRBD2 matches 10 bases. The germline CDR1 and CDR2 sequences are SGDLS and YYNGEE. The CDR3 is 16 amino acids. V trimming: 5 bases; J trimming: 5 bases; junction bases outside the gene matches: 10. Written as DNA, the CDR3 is TGTGCCAGCAGTTCGCCTCTAGCGGGAGTCAACAATGAGCAGTTCTTC. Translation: CASSSPLAGVNNEQFF.

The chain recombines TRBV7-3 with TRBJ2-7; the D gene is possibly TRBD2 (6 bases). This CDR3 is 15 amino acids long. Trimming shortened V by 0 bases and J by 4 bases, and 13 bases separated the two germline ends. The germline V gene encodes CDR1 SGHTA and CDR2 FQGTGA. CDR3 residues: CASSLTIGTQYEQYF. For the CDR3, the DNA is TGTGCCAGCAGCTTAACGATCGGGACTCAATACGAGCAGTACTTC.

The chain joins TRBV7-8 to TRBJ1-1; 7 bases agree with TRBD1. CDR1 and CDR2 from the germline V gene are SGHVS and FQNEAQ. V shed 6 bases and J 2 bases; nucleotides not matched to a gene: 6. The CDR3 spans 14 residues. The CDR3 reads CASRRRDRNTEAFF. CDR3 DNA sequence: TGTGCCAGCAGACGCCGGGACAGAAACACTGAAGCTTTCTTT.